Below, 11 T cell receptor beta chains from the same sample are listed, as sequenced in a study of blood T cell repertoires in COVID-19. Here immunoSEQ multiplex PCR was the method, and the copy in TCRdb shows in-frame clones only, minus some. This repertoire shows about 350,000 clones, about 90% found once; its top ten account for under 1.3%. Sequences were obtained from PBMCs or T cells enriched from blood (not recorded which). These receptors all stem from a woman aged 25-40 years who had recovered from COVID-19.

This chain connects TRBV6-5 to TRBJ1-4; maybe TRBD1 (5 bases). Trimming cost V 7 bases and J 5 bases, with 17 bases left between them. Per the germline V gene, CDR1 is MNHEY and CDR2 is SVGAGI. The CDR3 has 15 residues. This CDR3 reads CASTRWQGQNEKLFF. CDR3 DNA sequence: TGTGCCAGCACCCGCTGGCAGGGCCAGAATGAAAAACTGTTTTTT.

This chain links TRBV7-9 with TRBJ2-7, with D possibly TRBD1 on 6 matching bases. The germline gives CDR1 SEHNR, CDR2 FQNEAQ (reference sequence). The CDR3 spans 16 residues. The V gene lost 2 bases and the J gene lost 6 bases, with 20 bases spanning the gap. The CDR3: CASSLTEFLGGGEQYF. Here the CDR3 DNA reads TGTGCCAGCAGCTTAACGGAATTTCTAGGGGGTGGCGAGCAGTACTTC.

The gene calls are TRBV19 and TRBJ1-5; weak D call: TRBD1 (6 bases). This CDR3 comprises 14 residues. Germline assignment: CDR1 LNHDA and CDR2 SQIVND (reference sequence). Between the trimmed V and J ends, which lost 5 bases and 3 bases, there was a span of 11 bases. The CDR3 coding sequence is TGTGCCAGTAGTCAGGACAGCCCCAATCAGCCCCAGCATTTT. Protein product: CASSQDSPNQPQHF.

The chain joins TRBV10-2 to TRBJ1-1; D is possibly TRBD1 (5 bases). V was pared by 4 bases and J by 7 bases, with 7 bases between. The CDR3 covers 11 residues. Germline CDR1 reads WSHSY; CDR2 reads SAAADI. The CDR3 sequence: CASSVDSEAFF. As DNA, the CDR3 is TGCGCCAGCAGTGTTGACAGTGAAGCTTTCTTT.

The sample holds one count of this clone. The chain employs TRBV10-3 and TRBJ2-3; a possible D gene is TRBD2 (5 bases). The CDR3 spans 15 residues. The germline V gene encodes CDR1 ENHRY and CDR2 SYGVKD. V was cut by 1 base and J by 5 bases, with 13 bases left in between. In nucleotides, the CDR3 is TGTGCCATCAGTGAGTTGGGTCGGGAAAAAGATACGCAGTATTTT. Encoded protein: CAISELGREKDTQYF.

The CDR3 sequence: CASSVQGGGGNQPQHF. The DNA for the CDR3 is TGTGCCAGCAGCGTTCAAGGGGGCGGGGGCAATCAGCCCCAGCATTTT. This sequence joins TRBV7-2 and TRBJ1-5, with 7 bases lining up with TRBD1. J gave up 2 bases and V 5 bases, and 9 bases lay outside the gene matches. CDR1 is SGHTA and CDR2 is FQGNSA in the germline V gene. The CDR3 totals 16 residues.

The CDR3 coding sequence is TGTGCCAGCAGCGGGGCGGGGGCCGGTAGCACAGATACGCAGTATTTT. Translated, it gives CASSGAGAGSTDTQYF. This rearrangement joins TRBV5-4 to TRBJ2-3, with D possibly matching TRBD2 (7 bases). With 4 bases removed from V and 0 bases from J, the gap between germline ends came to 15 bases. The CDR3 runs 16 residues. The germline V gene has CDR1 SGHNT and CDR2 YYREEE (reference sequence).

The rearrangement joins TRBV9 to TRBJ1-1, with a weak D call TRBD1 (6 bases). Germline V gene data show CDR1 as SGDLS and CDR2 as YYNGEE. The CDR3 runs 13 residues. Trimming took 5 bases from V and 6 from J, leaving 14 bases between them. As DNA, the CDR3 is TGTGCCAGCAGTGCGACAGGATTCGCTGAAGCTTTCTTT. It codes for CASSATGFAEAFF.

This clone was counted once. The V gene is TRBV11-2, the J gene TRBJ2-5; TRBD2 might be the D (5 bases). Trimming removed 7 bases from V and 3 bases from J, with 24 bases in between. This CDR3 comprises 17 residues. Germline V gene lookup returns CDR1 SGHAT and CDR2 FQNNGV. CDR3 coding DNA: TGTGCCAGCACCCAGGAGTACGGTCGCGCCGGGGAAGAGACCCAGTACTTC. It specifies CASTQEYGRAGEETQYF.

Here the CDR3 reads CASSSGGGGGYTF. CDR3 sequence (DNA): TGTGCCAGCAGTTCGGGCGGGGGAGGCGGCTACACCTTC. The V gene is TRBV12-3 or TRBV12-4, the J gene TRBJ1-2; possible D gene TRBD1, 5 bases. The V and J ends lost 4 bases and 8 bases respectively, with 14 bases between them. This CDR3 has 13 residues.

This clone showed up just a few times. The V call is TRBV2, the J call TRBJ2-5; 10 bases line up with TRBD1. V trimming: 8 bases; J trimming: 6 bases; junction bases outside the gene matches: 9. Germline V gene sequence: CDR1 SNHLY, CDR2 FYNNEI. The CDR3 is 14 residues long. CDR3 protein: CASSTDRGTKTQYF. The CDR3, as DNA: TGTGCCAGCTCTACGGACAGGGGGACAAAGACCCAGTACTTC.